This entry describes one T cell receptor (beta chain). The data were produced by immunoSEQ multiplex PCR, yet TCRdb's version contains in-frame clones alone and is incomplete. The sample lists 150,000 to 190,000 clones; nearly 95% were seen once. The sample comes from a study of control samples from healthy donors and cancer patients. The specimen was blood. This TCR derives from a man in his fifties in good health.

The CDR3 region is CASSPWGRYTGELFF. The CDR3 DNA reads TGTGCCAGCAGCCCCTGGGGGCGGTATACCGGGGAGCTGTTTTTT. The chain carries TRBV5-6 and TRBJ2-2, with D maybe TRBD1 (6 bases). This CDR3 has 15 residues. Trimming stripped 4 bases from V and 5 bases from J, with 15 bases between. Germline CDR1 SGHDT, CDR2 YYEEEE.